These T cell receptor beta chains were read from a single sample in a study of T cell responses to AZD1222 COVID-19 vaccine. This table comes from immunoSEQ multiplex PCR, and its TCRdb copy is limited to in-frame clones, with some not included. This sample has under 150,000 clones, with 92% found just once. The sample here was peripheral blood, taken 28 days after the second AZD1222 dose. The source of these receptors is an adult who received the AZD1222 COVID-19 vaccine. Both conserved end residues are part of each CDR3.

v_gene: TRBV5-6
CDR3aa: CASSLNIRFSDTIYF

v_gene: TRBV3-1/TRBV3-2
CDR3aa: CASSRDKFRTEAFF

v_gene: TRBV6-5
CDR3aa: CASNRLAASTDTQYF

v_gene: TRBV12-3/TRBV12-4
CDR3aa: CASSLAQNQPQHF

v_gene: TRBV6-5
CDR3aa: CASSSIQGRYEQYF

v_gene: TRBV7-2
CDR3aa: CASSFGSGNTIYF

v_gene: TRBV5-1
CDR3aa: CASSSNRGEQYF

v_gene: TRBV24-1
CDR3aa: CATSDFDRDADTQYF

v_gene: TRBV6-5
CDR3aa: CASSGMSDQPQHF

v_gene: TRBV5-6
CDR3aa: CASSLGPLGNQPQHF

v_gene: TRBV5-1
CDR3aa: CASSSGQGREKLFF

v_gene: TRBV3-1/TRBV3-2
CDR3aa: CASSQPGTGTGYTF

v_gene: TRBV19
CDR3aa: CASSIDKSGANVLTF

v_gene: TRBV4-2
CDR3aa: CASSQEPSNTDTQYF

v_gene: TRBV13
CDR3aa: CASSQLQEIYNEQFF

v_gene: TRBV9
CDR3aa: CASSGPGTQLGGGYTF

v_gene: TRBV30
CDR3aa: CAWSPQFNQPQHF

v_gene: TRBV3-1/TRBV3-2
CDR3aa: CASSLGQANQPQHF

v_gene: TRBV12-2
CDR3aa: CASRPTSGSIDEQFF

v_gene: TRBV19
CDR3aa: CASSIGGSYGYTF

v_gene: TRBV19
CDR3aa: CASRTSDSWEKLFF

v_gene: TRBV28
CDR3aa: CASSLPTGVNTEAFF

v_gene: TRBV7-2
CDR3aa: CASSLRLNTEAFF

v_gene: TRBV3-1/TRBV3-2
CDR3aa: CASSLRGAPGNTIYF

v_gene: TRBV6-6
CDR3aa: CASSQTSGRQETQYF

v_gene: TRBV6-5
CDR3aa: CASSPGGANQPQHF